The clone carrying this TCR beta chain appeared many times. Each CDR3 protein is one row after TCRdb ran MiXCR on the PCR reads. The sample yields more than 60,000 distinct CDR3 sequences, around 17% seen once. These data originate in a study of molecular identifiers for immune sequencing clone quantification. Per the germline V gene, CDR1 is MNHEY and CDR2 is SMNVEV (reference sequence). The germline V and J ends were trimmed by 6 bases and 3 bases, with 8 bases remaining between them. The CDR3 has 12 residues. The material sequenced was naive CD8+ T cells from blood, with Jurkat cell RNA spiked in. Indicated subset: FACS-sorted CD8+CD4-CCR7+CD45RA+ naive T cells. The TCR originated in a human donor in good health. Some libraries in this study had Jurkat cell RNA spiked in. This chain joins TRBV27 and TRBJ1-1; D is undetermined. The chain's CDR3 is CASRTGYTEAFF. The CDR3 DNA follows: TGTGCCAGCAGGACCGGGTACACTGAAGCTTTCTTT.